This passage covers 2 T cell receptor beta chains from one sample sequenced in a study of vaccination effects on CD4 cells after COVID-19. Which antigens these TCRs recognize remains unknown. TCRdb's copy holds only in-frame clones and misses some; the assay was immunoSEQ multiplex PCR. The repertoire holds roughly 35,000 clones, with around 72% as singletons. Once cultured for more than nine days, the cells underwent separation to obtain CD4+ T cells. PCR confirmed that the person was infected with SARS-CoV-2 between March and December 2020. Each participant was given two doses of one vaccine (BNT162b2 or mRNA-1273). Material: CD4+ T cells from PBMCs cultured without peptide, obtained after COVID-19 vaccination. The origin of the receptors is a human donor who had a prior SARS-CoV-2 infection.

This chain links TRBV7-9 with TRBJ2-7; 11 bases are shared with TRBD2. Germline V lookup: CDR1 SEHNR, CDR2 FQNEAQ (reference sequence). This CDR3 region has 16 residues. Trimming cost V 5 bases and J 5 bases; bases outside gene matches: 11. The CDR3 nucleotides are TGTGCCAGCAGCCCTCAGCTAGCGGGAGGAGTTAACGAGCAGTACTTC. Amino acid sequence: CASSPQLAGGVNEQYF.

The chain recombines TRBV5-1 with TRBJ1-4; tentatively, D is TRBD1 (5 bases). The V gene's germline CDR1 is SGHRS and CDR2 YFSETQ. CDR3 length: 13 amino acids. The V and J ends lost 4 bases and 4 bases respectively, with 8 bases between them. CDR3 amino acids: CASSRGDNEKLFF. The CDR3 coding sequence is TGCGCCAGCAGCAGGGGCGATAATGAAAAACTGTTTTTT.